These 22 T cell receptor beta chains share one sample of origin, sequenced in a study of cytomegalovirus exposure and HLA in healthy donors. PCR was performed using 60 Vbeta and 13 Jbeta primers. The method was immunoSEQ multiplex PCR; TCRdb's version includes in-frame clones alone and lacks a portion of them. The repertoire holds around 280,000 clones, with around 90% as singletons. Specimen: PBMCs. The receptors come from a woman aged 18-35 years in good health and CMV-seronegative.

The table lists this clone with a count of one. The rearrangement uses TRBV5-1 and TRBJ2-2, with D possibly matching TRBD2 (6 bases). The CDR3 totals 14 residues. The V gene lost 7 bases and the J gene lost 6 bases, with 16 bases spanning the gap. Germline V CDR1 and CDR2: SGHRS, YFSETQ. CDR3 nucleotide sequence: TGCGCCAGCGGGGCAGGGCCGGGGGCCGGGGAGCTGTTTTTT. It specifies CASGAGPGAGELFF.

This clone was picked up one time. V is TRBV30 and J is TRBJ1-2; D is perhaps TRBD1 (5 bases). From germline, CDR1 is GTSNPN and CDR2 SVGIG (reference sequence). Deletions cut 0 bases from V and 8 bases from J, with 13 bases between. The CDR3 has 13 residues. The CDR3 sequence is CAWSVLFGGGYTF. The CDR3 bases are TGTGCCTGGAGTGTACTGTTCGGGGGAGGCTACACCTTC.

V usage is TRBV11-2 and J usage is TRBJ1-1; D possibly corresponds to TRBD1 (5 bases). Germline assignment: CDR1 SGHAT and CDR2 FQNNGV. The CDR3 length is 13 residues. The V end was cut by 7 bases, the J end by 5 bases, with 14 bases between. The CDR3 DNA reads TGTGCCAGCAAGAGACCTGCAGGGACTGAAGCTTTCTTT. Encoded protein: CASKRPAGTEAFF. The full variable domain, completed using reference TRBV11-2 and TRBJ1-1, is EAGVAQSPRYKIIEKRQSVAFWCNPISGHATLYWYQQILGQGPKLLIQFQNNGVVDDSQLPKDRFSAERLKGVDSTLKIQPAKLEDSAVYLCASKRPAGTEAFFGQGTRLTVV.

This chain joins TRBV6-6 and TRBJ1-4; 7 bases align to TRBD1. Germline values: CDR1 MNHNY, CDR2 SVGAGI (reference sequence). V lost 2 bases to trimming and J lost 8 bases; unmatched junction nucleotides: 11. The CDR3 is made up of 16 amino acids. This CDR3 is CASSYGTVVLGEKLFF. The CDR3 DNA reads TGTGCCAGCAGTTACGGGACAGTTGTTCTAGGGGAAAAACTGTTTTTT.

V and J are TRBV7-9 and TRBJ2-7; 9 positions match TRBD1. J was trimmed by 4 bases and V by 0 bases; bases with no gene match: 10. The CDR3 loop spans 17 amino acids. Germline CDR1 is SEHNR and CDR2 is FQNEAQ (reference sequence). CDR3 protein: CASSLASPGTGRYEQYF. CDR3 bases: TGTGCCAGCAGCTTAGCGAGCCCCGGGACAGGGAGATACGAGCAGTACTTC. Complete variable domain (other parts from reference TRBV7-9 and TRBJ2-7): DTGVSQNPRHKITKRGQNVTFRCDPISEHNRLYWYRQTLGQGPEFLTYFQNEAQLEKSRLLSDRFSAERPKGSFSTLEIQRTEQGDSAMYLCASSLASPGTGRYEQYFGPGTRLTVT.

The rearrangement links TRBV5-4 to TRBJ2-3; D is possibly TRBD2 (6 bases). Trimming removed 0 bases at V and 2 bases at J, with 13 bases between. This CDR3 is built from 16 residues. Germline CDR1 and CDR2: SGHNT and YYREEE (reference sequence). CDR3 sequence (DNA): TGTGCCAGCAGCTTGGCCGGCAGGAGGGACACAGATACGCAGTATTTT. Translation: CASSLAGRRDTDTQYF.

As for this clone: One end of the junction fails to match germline, which may point to a read error. Within the sample, other DNA sequences also encode this same CDR3. The chain carries TRBV4-2 and TRBJ1-6; TRBD1 matches 8 bases. The germline V gene has CDR1 LGHNA and CDR2 YNFKEQ. This CDR3 has 17 amino acids. The CDR3 DNA reads as TGTGCCAGCAGCCGGAACCACTTGGACAGGGTGAATTCCCCCCTCCACTTT. Protein sequence: CASSRNHLDRVNSPLHF.

This chain connects TRBV7-9 to TRBJ2-1; weak D call: TRBD2 (6 bases). From germline, CDR1 is SEHNR and CDR2 FQNEAQ (reference sequence). V was pared by 5 bases and J by 10 bases, with 21 bases between. The CDR3 is 15 residues long. CDR3 region: CASSARDSGFVEQFF. The CDR3 DNA sequence: TGTGCCAGCAGCGCCCGGGACTCCGGATTCGTCGAGCAGTTCTTC.

This clone was counted only a few times. The chain is built from TRBV5-6 and TRBJ2-7, with TRBD1 identical over 12 bases. CDR3 length: 15 amino acids. Unmatched junction bases numbered 5, after V lost 4 bases and J lost 3 bases. Looked up from germline, CDR1 is SGHDT and CDR2 is YYEEEE. The CDR3 protein is CASSPGTGGYYEQYF. The CDR3 nucleotides read TGTGCCAGCAGCCCGGGGACAGGGGGCTACTACGAGCAGTACTTC.

The count of this clone is one. The chain recombines TRBV27 with TRBJ2-5; 7 bases are a match to TRBD2. The assigned J gene may be wrong: the sequence end matches TRBJ2-7 better. Germline V gene sequence: CDR1 MNHEY, CDR2 SMNVEV (reference sequence). This CDR3 spans 15 amino acids. The DNA for the CDR3 is TGTGCCAGCAGTTTATGGGGGGGAGGTTCCTACGAGCAGTACTTC. This gives the protein CASSLWGGGSYEQYF.

The chain links TRBV7-9 to TRBJ1-2; unclear D gene. CDR1 is SEHNR and CDR2 is FQNEAQ in the germline V gene (reference sequence). V lost 5 bases and J lost 4, with 14 bases in between. This CDR3 has 14 amino acids. DNA for the CDR3: TGTGCCAGCAGCCCAGAACCGCATGGCTATGGCTACACCTTC. It encodes CASSPEPHGYGYTF. Variable domain in full (rest from reference TRBV7-9 and TRBJ1-2): DTGVSQNPRHKITKRGQNVTFRCDPISEHNRLYWYRQTLGQGPEFLTYFQNEAQLEKSRLLSDRFSAERPKGSFSTLEIQRTEQGDSAMYLCASSPEPHGYGYTFGSGTRLTVV.

The chain links TRBV7-3 to TRBJ2-5; tentative D call: TRBD1 (5 bases). The V gene's germline CDR1 is SGHTA and CDR2 FQGTGA. V lost 4 bases and J lost 0, with 9 bases in between. The CDR3 is 14 amino acids. The CDR3 DNA reads TGTGCCAGCAGCTCAAGGACATACCAAGAGACCCAGTACTTC. Amino acid sequence: CASSSRTYQETQYF.

The chain links TRBV2 to TRBJ2-3; the D gene is possibly TRBD2 (5 bases). The CDR3 length is 14 residues. The V end was cut by 11 bases, the J end by 0 bases, with 15 bases between. Looked up from germline, CDR1 is SNHLY and CDR2 is FYNNEI. The CDR3 nucleotides are TGTGCCGTAAAAGCGGAAACTAGCACAGATACGCAGTATTTT. Translation: CAVKAETSTDTQYF. Complete variable domain (other parts from reference TRBV2 and TRBJ2-3): EPEVTQTPSHQVTQMGQEVILRCVPISNHLYFYWYRQILGQKVEFLVSFYNNEISEKSEIFDDQFSVERPDGSNFTLKIRSTKLEDSAMYFCAVKAETSTDTQYFGPGTRLTVL.

This sequence joins TRBV6-6 and TRBJ1-5, with a possible D match to TRBD1 (5 bases). Germline V gene sequence: CDR1 MNHNY, CDR2 SVGAGI (reference sequence). The V end lost 8 bases, the J end lost 3 bases, and 14 bases lay between the germline ends. The CDR3 consists of 14 residues. CDR3 region: CASRGQGINQPQHF. In nucleotides, the CDR3 is TGTGCCAGCCGAGGTCAGGGTATCAATCAGCCCCAGCATTTT.

The chain carries TRBV14 and TRBJ2-7; TRBD2 is a possible D gene (6 bases). Looked up from germline, CDR1 is SGHDN and CDR2 is FVKESK. The CDR3 covers 13 residues. The ends were cut back, 4 bases at V and 7 bases at J, with 14 bases in the middle. The DNA for the CDR3 is TGTGCCAGCAGCCTCGGGCCCAGCGGGGAGCAGTACTTC. The encoded protein is CASSLGPSGEQYF.

This chain joins TRBV2 and TRBJ2-1; 10 positions match TRBD2. V shed 9 bases, J shed 9 bases, and the junction held 8 bases outside the gene matches. The CDR3 has 13 residues. The germline gives CDR1 SNHLY, CDR2 FYNNEI. As DNA, the CDR3 is TGTGCCAGGTCGAGCGGGGGGGTCGTTGAGCAGTTCTTC. This translates into CARSSGGVVEQFF.

The V gene is TRBV6-5, the J gene TRBJ1-5, with 11 bases aligning to TRBD1. With V trimmed by 6 bases and J by 7 bases, 8 bases remained unmatched. Germline lookup yields CDR1 MNHEY and CDR2 SVGAGI. The CDR3 consists of 15 residues. This chain's CDR3 is CASRPGQGVRQPQHF. CDR3 coding DNA: TGTGCCAGCAGGCCGGGACAGGGGGTTCGGCAGCCCCAGCATTTT.

The chain combines TRBV5-6 with TRBJ1-2; D is perhaps TRBD1 (6 bases). Germline values: CDR1 SGHDT, CDR2 YYEEEE. Trimming removed 1 base from V and 10 bases from J, with 8 bases in between. The CDR3 is 11 amino acids. The CDR3 DNA is TGTGCCAGCAGCTTGACAGGGATCTACACCTTC. Residues: CASSLTGIYTF.

The chain recombines TRBV5-6 with TRBJ1-3; D is unresolved. V lost 1 base and J 0 bases, leaving 5 bases between the germline ends. This CDR3 comprises 14 residues. Germline V gene data show CDR1 as SGHDT and CDR2 as YYEEEE. In DNA form, the CDR3 reads TGTGCCAGCAGCTTGACGGTCTCTGGAAACACCATATATTTT. Protein: CASSLTVSGNTIYF.

V and J are TRBV6-5 and TRBJ1-4, with 8 bases lining up with TRBD1. The CDR3 has 14 residues. Unmatched junction bases numbered 6, after V lost 6 bases and J lost 6 bases. CDR1 and CDR2 from the germline V gene are MNHEY and SVGAGI. CDR3 sequence: CASRHDRGDEKLFF. The CDR3 coding sequence is TGTGCCAGCAGGCACGACAGGGGCGATGAAAAACTGTTTTTT.

The rearrangement uses TRBV30 and TRBJ1-6; D remains unclear. The CDR3 consists of 15 residues. Trimming pared 2 bases from V and 9 bases from J, leaving 17 bases between. The germline gives CDR1 GTSNPN, CDR2 SVGIG (reference sequence). The CDR3 DNA is TGTGCCTGGAGTATAATCAGCGGATGGGGTTCACCCCTCCACTTT. Protein product: CAWSIISGWGSPLHF.

This clone appeared once. One end of the junction is discordant with germline, which a read error may explain. The rearrangement joins TRBV7-9 to TRBJ1-4; the D gene is possibly TRBD1 (5 bases). The CDR3 extends over 14 amino acids. In germline, CDR1 is SEHNR, CDR2 FQNEAQ (reference sequence). The CDR3 protein is CSSRETATNEKLFF. CDR3 nucleotide sequence: TGTTCCAGCAGGGAGACAGCAACTAATGAAAAACTGTTTTTT.